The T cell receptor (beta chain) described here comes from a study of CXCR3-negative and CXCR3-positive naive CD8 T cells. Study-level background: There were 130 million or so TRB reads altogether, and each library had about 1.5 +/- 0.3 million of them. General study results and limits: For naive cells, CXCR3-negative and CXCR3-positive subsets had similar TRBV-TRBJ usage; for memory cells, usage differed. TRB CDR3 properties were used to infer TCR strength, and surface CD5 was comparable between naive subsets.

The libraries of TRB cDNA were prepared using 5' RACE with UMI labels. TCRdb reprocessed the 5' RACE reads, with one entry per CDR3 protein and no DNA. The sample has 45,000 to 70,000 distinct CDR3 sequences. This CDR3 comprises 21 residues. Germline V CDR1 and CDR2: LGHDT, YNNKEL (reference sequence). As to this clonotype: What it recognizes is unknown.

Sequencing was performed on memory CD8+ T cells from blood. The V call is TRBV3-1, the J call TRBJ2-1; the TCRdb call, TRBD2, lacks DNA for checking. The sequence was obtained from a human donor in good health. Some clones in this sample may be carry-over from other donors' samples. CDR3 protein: CASSPSRRLAGGEIPTNEQFF.